The 19 T cell receptor beta chains listed next were all sequenced from one sample in a study of circulating and synovial CD4+ cells in juvenile arthritis. Generated by immunoSEQ multiplex PCR, the TCRdb table keeps only in-frame clones and is missing some. The table has tens of thousands of clones, 90% to 95% seen once; the top ten hold around 2.8%. The sample consisted of CD4+ T cells from blood. All receptors come from a human donor with juvenile idiopathic arthritis.

This rearrangement joins TRBV28 to TRBJ2-7, with D maybe TRBD2 (5 bases). Germline V lookup: CDR1 MDHEN, CDR2 SYDVKM. This CDR3 comprises 15 residues. Trimming stripped 3 bases from V and 4 bases from J, with 16 bases between. The CDR3 DNA sequence: TGTGCCAGCAGTTTGTTGCTAGCTGCTAAGTACGAGCAGTACTTC. The encoded protein is CASSLLLAAKYEQYF.

V is TRBV19 and J is TRBJ2-1; D gene uncertain. V shed 5 bases and J shed 0 bases, with 20 bases lying between them. The CDR3 length is 18 residues. Per germline, CDR1 LNHDA and CDR2 SQIVND (reference sequence). CDR3 bases: TGTGCCAGTAGTCACCCGGCTCGTAGCTGGAGCTCCTACAATGAGCAGTTCTTC. Protein product: CASSHPARSWSSYNEQFF.

This chain links TRBV7-8 with TRBJ1-5, with D unclear. The CDR3 has 18 residues. CDR1 and CDR2 from the germline V gene are SGHVS and FQNEAQ. The germline V and J ends were trimmed by 0 bases and 0 bases, with 15 bases remaining between them. This CDR3 is CASSLALRRSYSNQPQHF. In nucleotides, the CDR3 is TGTGCCAGCAGCTTAGCGCTAAGGAGGAGTTATAGCAATCAGCCCCAGCATTTT.

The chain is built from TRBV7-8 and TRBJ1-1; D is undetermined. Germline-derived CDR1 and CDR2 are SGHVS and FQNEAQ. This CDR3 has 15 amino acids. V lost 5 bases to trimming and J lost 4 bases, with 17 bases between them. In DNA form, the CDR3 reads TGTGCCAGCAGCCCCCGGCAGGTTCGGGGCACTGAAGCTTTCTTT. It yields the protein CASSPRQVRGTEAFF.

The sample holds one count of this clone. The CDR3 sequence is CASSLGGEANYGYTF. The CDR3, as DNA: TGTGCCAGCAGTTTAGGGGGGGAAGCTAACTATGGCTACACCTTC. The chain employs TRBV28 and TRBJ1-2; weak D call: TRBD1 (5 bases). Per germline, CDR1 MDHEN and CDR2 SYDVKM. The CDR3 runs 15 residues. Trimming cost V 2 bases and J 0 bases, with 10 bases left between them.

Here the CDR3 reads CASISRTGAAYNEQFF. The CDR3 DNA follows: TGTGCCAGCATCTCCCGAACAGGGGCCGCCTACAATGAGCAGTTCTTC. V gene TRBV28 combines with J gene TRBJ2-1, with TRBD1 identical over 7 bases. CDR3 length: 16 residues. V shed 7 bases and J 2 bases; nucleotides not matched to a gene: 11. Germline loops: CDR1 MDHEN, CDR2 SYDVKM.

The rearrangement uses TRBV11-2 and TRBJ2-7; D is perhaps TRBD2 (6 bases). Germline assignment: CDR1 SGHAT and CDR2 FQNNGV. V lost 4 bases and J 0 bases, leaving 19 bases between the germline ends. The CDR3 is 17 residues long. The CDR3, as DNA: TGTGCCAGCAGCTACACCGACATCGGGGGTCTCTCCTACGAGCAGTACTTC. Its translation is CASSYTDIGGLSYEQYF.

The chain uses TRBV28 and TRBJ2-6, with 7 bases aligning to TRBD1. This CDR3 is 19 amino acids long. The V and J ends lost 4 bases and 0 bases, in that order; junction bases with no gene match: 12. Germline V gene sequence: CDR1 MDHEN, CDR2 SYDVKM. Here the CDR3 reads CASSSFTKTGRSGANVLTF. As DNA, the CDR3 is TGTGCCAGCAGTTCCTTCACCAAGACAGGGCGCTCTGGGGCCAACGTCCTGACTTTC.

The chain carries TRBV12-5 and TRBJ2-2; maybe TRBD2 (6 bases). V dropped 1 base and J dropped 5 bases, with 11 bases sitting between them. Germline V lookup: CDR1 LGHNT, CDR2 FRNRAP. The CDR3 is made up of 15 amino acids. The chain's CDR3 is CASGLGSGWTGELFF. CDR3 nucleotide sequence: TGTGCTAGTGGTTTGGGCAGCGGGTGGACCGGGGAGCTGTTTTTT.

J is TRBJ2-7 and V is TRBV29-1; tentative D call: TRBD2 (7 bases). Germline V gene data show CDR1 as SQVTM and CDR2 as ANQGSEA. The ends were cut back, 4 bases at V and 3 bases at J, with 13 bases in the middle. The CDR3 consists of 13 residues. The CDR3 DNA is TGCAGCGTTGCAGCGGGACAAATCTACGAGCAGTACTTC. This codes for CSVAAGQIYEQYF.

The chain recombines TRBV27 with TRBJ1-5, with D perhaps matching TRBD1 (5 bases). Germline CDR1 is MNHEY and CDR2 is SMNVEV (reference sequence). Trimming took 7 bases from V and 2 from J, leaving 12 bases between them. This CDR3 has 14 amino acids. The CDR3 protein is CASKLKQGNQPQHF. In DNA form, the CDR3 reads TGTGCCAGCAAACTCAAACAGGGCAATCAGCCCCAGCATTTT.

The genes are TRBV27 and TRBJ2-7; D gene unclear. CDR3 size: 14 residues. Trimming left V 3 bases short and J 4 bases short, with 13 bases between. The germline gives CDR1 MNHEY, CDR2 SMNVEV (reference sequence). This chain's CDR3 is CASSLSPEAYEQYF. The CDR3 DNA reads as TGTGCCAGCAGTTTGTCGCCTGAAGCTTACGAGCAGTACTTC.

The J gene is TRBJ2-3, the V gene TRBV30; D gene ambiguous. This CDR3 is 12 amino acids long. Germline CDR1 and CDR2: GTSNPN and SVGIG (reference sequence). Trimming removed 5 bases from V and 4 bases from J, with 10 bases in between. The DNA of the CDR3 is TGTGCCTGGGGTCCCCGGGCAGATACGCAGTATTTT. Protein product: CAWGPRADTQYF.

This clone was detected once. The chain recombines TRBV5-1 with TRBJ2-5, with 9 bases identical to TRBD1. The CDR3 has 16 residues. V dropped 4 bases and J dropped 5; count of bases not matched to a gene: 12. Germline V CDR1 and CDR2: SGHRS, YFSETQ. CDR3 nucleotides: TGCGCCAGCAGCCCTCGGGACAGGGCGAAGTCGGAGACCCAGTACTTC. This encodes CASSPRDRAKSETQYF.

The V gene is TRBV18, the J gene TRBJ2-7; D call uncertain. The CDR3 totals 15 residues. Trimming left V 2 bases short and J 3 bases short, with 14 bases between. Germline loops: CDR1 KGHSH, CDR2 LQKENI. In DNA form, the CDR3 reads TGTGCCAGCTCACCAGGGCTCACCACGATCTACGAGCAGTACTTC. Its translation: CASSPGLTTIYEQYF.

The rearrangement uses TRBV28 and TRBJ1-2; 7 bases line up with TRBD1. V was clipped by 8 bases and J by 3 bases; unmatched bases: 3. From germline, CDR1 is MDHEN and CDR2 SYDVKM. This CDR3 has 12 amino acids. CDR3 bases: TGTGCCAGCTCACAGGGGTACTATGGCTACACCTTC. It translates to CASSQGYYGYTF.

The rearrangement uses TRBV7-9 and TRBJ2-7; D is unclear. Per the germline V gene, CDR1 is SEHNR and CDR2 is FQNEAQ (reference sequence). The CDR3 runs 13 residues. Trimming removed 2 bases at V and 1 base at J, with 6 bases between. The CDR3 bases are TGTGCCAGCAGCTTACAGGCATCCTACGAGCAGTACTTC. Amino acids: CASSLQASYEQYF. Complete variable domain (other parts from reference TRBV7-9 and TRBJ2-7): DTGVSQNPRHKITKRGQNVTFRCDPISEHNRLYWYRQTLGQGPEFLTYFQNEAQLEKSRLLSDRFSAERPKGSFSTLEIQRTEQGDSAMYLCASSLQASYEQYFGPGTRLTVT.

This clone occurred once. V usage is TRBV9 and J usage is TRBJ2-1; TRBD1 matches at 9 bases. From germline, CDR1 is SGDLS and CDR2 YYNGEE. V gave up 4 bases and J gave up 0 bases; unmatched junction bases: 5. This CDR3 comprises 16 residues. The CDR3 sequence: CASSPQGQGSYNEQFF. CDR3 bases: TGTGCCAGCAGCCCCCAGGGACAGGGCTCCTACAATGAGCAGTTCTTC.

The chain recombines TRBV14 with TRBJ1-2; D remains ambiguous. Germline V lookup: CDR1 SGHDN, CDR2 FVKESK. The germline V and J ends were trimmed by 4 bases and 4 bases, with 10 bases remaining between them. This CDR3 has 13 amino acids. CDR3 nucleotides: TGTGCCAGCAGCCGCGAGCGGACCTATGGCTACACCTTC. It translates to CASSRERTYGYTF. The complete variable domain, with remaining parts taken from reference TRBV14 and TRBJ1-2, reads EAGVTQFPSHSVIEKGQTVTLRCDPISGHDNLYWYRRVMGKEIKFLLHFVKESKQDESGMPNNRFLAERTGGTYSTLKVQPAELEDSGVYFCASSRERTYGYTFGSGTRLTVV.